This T cell receptor (beta chain) was sequenced during a study of blood T cell repertoires in COVID-19. Study as a whole: The origin of the acute and convalescent COVID-19 samples was the United States, Italy and Spain. The cDNA or gDNA used as material had been derived from T cells, B-cell-depleted T cells, or PBMCs.

In the authors' workflow: Amplification from reference gene primers served as the basis for estimated nucleated cell counts. TCRdb's table, derived via immunoSEQ multiplex PCR, lists solely in-frame clones and lacks some. From that table come the V and J calls and clone size; the DNA was used to work out D and trimming. The sample shows 150,000 or so clones, roughly 84% of them seen only once. There are 14 residues in the CDR3. Germline V CDR1 and CDR2: LNHDA, SQIVND (reference sequence). The V end lost 6 bases, the J end lost 3 bases, and 14 bases lay between the germline ends. The receptor was isolated from a human donor in a cohort sampled during active COVID-19. The J gene is TRBJ1-1, the V gene TRBV19, with D uncertain. Sequences were obtained from peripheral blood. DNA of the CDR3: TGTGCCAGTAGCAACCGATGGGGAGACACTGAAGCTTTCTTT. It codes for CASSNRWGDTEAFF. Full variable domain (outside the CDR3, taken from reference TRBV19 and TRBJ1-1): DGGITQSPKYLFRKEGQNVTLSCEQNLNHDAMYWYRQDPGQGLRLIYYSQIVNDFQKGDIAEGYSVSREKKESFPLTVTSAQKNPTAFYLCASSNRWGDTEAFFGQGTRLTVV.